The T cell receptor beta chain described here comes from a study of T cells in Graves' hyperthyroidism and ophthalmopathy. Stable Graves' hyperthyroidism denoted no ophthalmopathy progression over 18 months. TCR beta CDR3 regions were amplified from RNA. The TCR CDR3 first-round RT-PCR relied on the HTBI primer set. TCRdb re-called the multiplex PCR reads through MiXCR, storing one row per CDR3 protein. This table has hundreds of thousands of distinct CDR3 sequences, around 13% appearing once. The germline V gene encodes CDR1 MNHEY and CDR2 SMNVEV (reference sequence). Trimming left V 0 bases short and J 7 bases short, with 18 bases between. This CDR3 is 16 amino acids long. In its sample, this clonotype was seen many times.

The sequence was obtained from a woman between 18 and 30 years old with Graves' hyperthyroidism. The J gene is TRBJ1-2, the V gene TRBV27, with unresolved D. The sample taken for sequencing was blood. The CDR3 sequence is CASSLSSVLRPGGYTF. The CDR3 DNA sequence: TGTGCCAGCAGTTTATCGAGCGTGCTCCGGCCGGGTGGCTACACCTTC.